This TCR beta chain was sequenced during a study of cytomegalovirus exposure and HLA in healthy donors. PCR employed 60 Vbeta and 13 Jbeta primers. The method was immunoSEQ multiplex PCR; TCRdb's version includes in-frame clones alone and lacks a portion of them. The sample records a few hundred thousand clones, around 90% being singletons. This clone was found once. The junction had 5 bases not matched to a gene; V was cut back by 1 base and J by 5 bases. The CDR3 loop spans 15 amino acids. The germline V gene has CDR1 SGHRS and CDR2 YFSETQ. The TCR was taken from a woman aged 18 to 35 in good health and CMV-seronegative. V gene TRBV5-1 combines with J gene TRBJ2-3; 9 positions agree with TRBD2. The sequenced material came from PBMCs. The CDR3 reads CASSLLAGEGDTQYF. CDR3 coding DNA: TGCGCCAGCAGCTTGTTAGCGGGGGAAGGAGATACGCAGTATTTT. The full variable domain, rest sourced from reference TRBV5-1 and TRBJ2-3, is KAGVTQTPRYLIKTRGQQVTLSCSPISGHRSVSWYQQTPGQGLQFLFEYFSETQRNKGNFPGRFSGRQFSNSRSEMNVSTLELGDSALYLCASSLLAGEGDTQYFGPGTRLTVL.